The rows below give T cell receptor beta chains drawn from one sample of a study of cytomegalovirus exposure and HLA in healthy donors. The data were produced by immunoSEQ multiplex PCR, yet TCRdb's version contains in-frame clones alone and is incomplete. The sample comprises fewer than 150,000 clones, roughly 90% of which are singletons, and approximately 1.5% rests with the top ten. The sequenced sample consisted of PBMCs. These receptors all come from a man aged 25 to 40 in good health and CMV-seronegative. CDR3s include the opening cysteine and the closing phenylalanine or tryptophan. A D gene is named only where the DNA matches it firmly. For some rows the clone size is stated as once, few or many, or as a class when expanded; others skip it.

J gene,clone size,D gene,V gene,CDR3 protein,CDR3 DNA
TRBJ1-5,once,-,TRBV30,CAWSVRDRSNQPQHF,TGTGCCTGGAGTGTCCGAGACAGGAGCAATCAGCCCCAGCATTTT
TRBJ1-5,-,TRBD1,TRBV11-2,CASSQGTGGSGNQPQHF,TGTGCCAGCAGCCAAGGGACAGGGGGCAGTGGCAATCAGCCCCAGCATTTT
TRBJ1-2,-,-,TRBV6-6,CASTRGSYGYTF,TGTGCCAGCACCAGGGGCTCCTATGGCTACACCTTC
TRBJ1-1,-,TRBD1,TRBV19,CASSTGQGGTEAFF,TGTGCCAGTAGTACCGGACAGGGGGGCACTGAAGCTTTCTTT
TRBJ2-1,-,-,TRBV18,CASSKPTTLNEQFF,TGTGCCAGCTCTAAACCGACAACGCTCAATGAGCAGTTCTTC
TRBJ1-2,-,TRBD1,TRBV6-1,CASTEDRTGANYGYTF,TGTGCCAGCACTGAAGATAGGACAGGGGCGAACTATGGCTACACCTTC
TRBJ2-3,-,-,TRBV7-6,CASSPYSIPSTDTQYF,TGTGCCAGCAGTCCCTATTCGATACCTAGCACAGATACGCAGTATTTT
TRBJ2-3,-,-,TRBV2,CASKKDTYTDTQYF,TGTGCCAGCAAGAAGGACACCTACACAGATACGCAGTATTTT
TRBJ1-2,-,TRBD1,TRBV6-1,CASSETLRDRGYGYTF,TGTGCCAGCAGTGAGACTCTTCGGGACAGGGGTTATGGCTACACCTTC
TRBJ2-1,-,TRBD2,TRBV10-1,CASSTFGSGYNEQFF,TGCGCCAGCAGTACTTTTGGTAGCGGGTACAATGAGCAGTTCTTC
TRBJ2-7,once,-,TRBV11-3,CASSLDSPYEQYF,TGTGCCAGCAGCTTGGACAGTCCCTACGAGCAGTACTTC
TRBJ1-1,-,TRBD1,TRBV15,CATIGTGGEAFF,TGTGCCACCATTGGAACAGGGGGTGAAGCTTTCTTT
TRBJ1-2,-,-,TRBV7-9,CASSLGQPLDYTF,TGTGCCAGCAGCTTAGGGCAGCCCCTAGACTACACCTTC
TRBJ2-2,-,TRBD2,TRBV5-1,CASSLVAGATGELFF,TGCGCCAGCAGCTTGGTAGCGGGAGCGACCGGGGAGCTGTTTTTT
TRBJ1-2,-,TRBD1,TRBV9,CASSVEGARGDYTF,TGTGCCAGCAGCGTAGAGGGGGCGCGGGGAGACTACACCTTC
TRBJ2-4,once,TRBD1,TRBV7-9,CASSLPGGPQNIQYF,TGTGCCAGCAGCTTACCAGGGGGCCCCCAAAACATTCAGTACTTC
TRBJ1-1,-,-,TRBV5-1,CASSLFGGEAEAFF,TGCGCCAGCAGCTTGTTCGGGGGAGAAGCTGAAGCTTTCTTT
TRBJ1-3,-,TRBD1,TRBV4-1,CASSQPGQRVGNTIYF,TGCGCCAGCAGCCAACCGGGACAGAGGGTCGGAAACACCATATATTTT
TRBJ2-7,-,TRBD2,TRBV18,CASSPPGLAGGLGEQYF,TGTGCCAGCTCACCACCGGGTCTAGCGGGAGGGTTAGGAGAGCAGTACTTC
TRBJ2-1,-,-,TRBV18,CASSPLFGNEQFF,TGTGCCAGCTCACCACTATTCGGCAATGAGCAGTTCTTC
TRBJ2-7,-,TRBD1,TRBV7-9,CASSLAPGQSYEQYF,TGTGCCAGCAGCTTAGCCCCGGGACAGTCCTACGAGCAGTACTTC
TRBJ2-1,once,TRBD2,TRBV14,CASSQDLAGYPGEQFF,TGTGCCAGCAGCCAAGACCTAGCGGGATATCCGGGTGAGCAGTTCTTC
TRBJ2-1,-,-,TRBV5-1,CASSLFTGNLEQFF,TGCGCCAGCAGCTTGTTTACAGGGAATCTCGAGCAGTTCTTC
TRBJ2-7,once,-,TRBV7-2,CASSLGGFTRERVFGEQYF,TGTGCCAGCAGCTTAGGGGGCTTTACTAGAGAGCGGGTCTTTGGCGAGCAGTACTTC
TRBJ1-5,-,-,TRBV19,CASSIQDSNQPQHF,TGTGCCAGTAGTATTCAGGATAGCAATCAGCCCCAGCATTTT
TRBJ1-4,-,TRBD1,TRBV7-9,CASSSGGTGNEKLFF,TGTGCCAGCAGCTCGGGGGGGACAGGGAATGAAAAACTGTTTTTT
TRBJ2-1,-,TRBD2,TRBV13,CASSLLAGDHNEQFF,TGTGCCAGCAGCTTACTAGCGGGAGACCACAATGAGCAGTTCTTC
TRBJ2-3,-,TRBD2,TRBV7-2,CASSLVASGDTDTQYF,TGTGCCAGCAGCTTAGTGGCTAGCGGGGACACAGATACGCAGTATTTT
TRBJ2-7,-,-,TRBV5-4,CASRQIPGNSYEQYF,TGTGCCAGCAGACAGATACCGGGAAACTCCTACGAGCAGTACTTC
TRBJ2-2,once,-,TRBV5-4,CASSADGVGELFF,TGTGCCAGCAGCGCCGACGGGGTCGGGGAGCTGTTTTTT
TRBJ1-6,-,-,TRBV13,CASSLPGPTGSSPLHF,TGTGCCAGCAGCCTTCCCGGGCCCACGGGGAGTTCACCCCTCCACTTT
TRBJ2-7,-,TRBD1,TRBV19,CASSSGQGAYEQYF,TGTGCCAGTAGTTCCGGACAGGGAGCCTACGAGCAGTACTTC
TRBJ2-7,few,-,TRBV19,CASRNQGIEQYF,TGTGCCAGTAGGAATCAGGGAATCGAGCAGTACTTC
TRBJ2-3,-,TRBD1,TRBV18,CASSPDRAGDTQYF,TGTGCCAGCTCACCCGACAGGGCGGGAGATACGCAGTATTTT
TRBJ2-3,-,TRBD2,TRBV19,CASTWTSGSTDTQYF,TGTGCCAGTACTTGGACTAGCGGGAGTACAGATACGCAGTATTTT
TRBJ1-5,-,-,TRBV4-1,CASSQEGTGDQPQHF,TGCGCCAGCAGCCAAGAGGGTACAGGTGATCAGCCCCAGCATTTT
TRBJ2-1,-,-,TRBV5-4,CASSHSGGAYNEQFF,TGTGCCAGCAGTCATAGCGGAGGGGCCTACAATGAGCAGTTCTTC
TRBJ1-6,-,-,TRBV9,CASSVTGQNSPLHF,TGTGCCAGCAGCGTAACCGGACAGAATTCACCCCTCCACTTT
TRBJ2-5,-,-,TRBV18,CASSRGEETQYF,TGTGCCAGCTCACGAGGAGAGGAGACCCAGTACTTC
TRBJ1-1,-,-,TRBV10-1,CASSERTPDEAFF,TGCGCCAGCAGTGAGCGAACACCAGATGAAGCTTTCTTT
TRBJ1-1,-,TRBD1,TRBV30,CAWGTGNTEAFF,TGTGCCTGGGGGACAGGGAACACTGAAGCTTTCTTT